This TCR beta chain comes out of a study of blood T cells in healthy people across ages. General study findings and limits: Unsorted PBMCs prevented conclusive naive versus antigen-experienced comparison. Investigators treated diversity estimates from one million T cells as underestimates. Naive CD4+ cells and diversity were both higher in long-lived donors than in aged donors.

Drawn from each donor were approximately 9.5 milliliters of peripheral blood. In the case of this clonotype: Its antigen remains unidentified.

Next came a second PCR, run for about 7 to 12 cycles, which used a sample-barcoded 5' primer along with a J-beta primer mix. TCRdb called the 5' RACE reads again in MiXCR, with one record for every CDR3 protein. The sample comprises around 1,100,000 distinct CDR3 sequences, more than 30% of which are singletons, and around 14% rests with the top ten. V was cut by 11 bases and J by 4 bases, with 23 bases left in between. The CDR3 has 15 amino acids. The TCR comes from a man between 18 and 29 years old in good health. This sequence joins TRBV12-3 or TRBV12-4 and TRBJ1-1; possibly TRBD1 for D (5 bases). Sequencing used blood. CDR3 in amino acids: CAVPPGEGLVTEAFF. Written as DNA, the CDR3 is TGTGCCGTCCCCCCCGGTGAGGGGCTGGTCACTGAAGCTTTCTTT.